Given below is one TCR beta chain in context. Its antigen is not known. This sample is drawn from a study of cytomegalovirus exposure and HLA in healthy donors. Study results and caveats: It was reported that the classifier diagnosed cytomegalovirus status with high specificity and sensitivity in both the original and validation cohorts.

The PCR was carried out with 60 Vbeta primers and 13 Jbeta primers. The table came from immunoSEQ multiplex PCR; TCRdb's copy has only in-frame clones and leaves some out. Of about 100,000 clones listed, approximately 76% are singletons. Between the trimmed V and J ends, which lost 5 bases and 6 bases, there was a span of 13 bases. Germline CDR1 is SGHTA and CDR2 is FQGTGA. The CDR3 contains 13 residues. Sequenced: PBMCs. The TCR originated in a woman in her fifties or sixties in good health and CMV-seropositive. This chain joins TRBV7-3 and TRBJ1-1; a possible D gene is TRBD1 (6 bases). CDR3 bases: TGTGCCAGCAGCGGAAAACAGGGAGCTGAAGCTTTCTTT. This gives the protein CASSGKQGAEAFF.